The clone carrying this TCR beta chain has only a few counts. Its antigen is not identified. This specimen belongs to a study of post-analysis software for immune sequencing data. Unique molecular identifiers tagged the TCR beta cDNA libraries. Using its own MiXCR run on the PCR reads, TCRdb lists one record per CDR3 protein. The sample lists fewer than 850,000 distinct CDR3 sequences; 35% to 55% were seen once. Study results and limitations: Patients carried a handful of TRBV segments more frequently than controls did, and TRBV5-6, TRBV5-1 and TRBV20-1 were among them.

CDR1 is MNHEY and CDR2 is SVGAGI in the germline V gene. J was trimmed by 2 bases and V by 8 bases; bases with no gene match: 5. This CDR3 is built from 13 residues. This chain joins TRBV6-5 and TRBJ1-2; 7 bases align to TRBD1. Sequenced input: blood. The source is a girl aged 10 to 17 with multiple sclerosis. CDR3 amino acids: CASSMTGNYGYTF. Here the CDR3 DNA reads TGTGCCAGCTCCATGACAGGGAACTATGGCTACACCTTC.